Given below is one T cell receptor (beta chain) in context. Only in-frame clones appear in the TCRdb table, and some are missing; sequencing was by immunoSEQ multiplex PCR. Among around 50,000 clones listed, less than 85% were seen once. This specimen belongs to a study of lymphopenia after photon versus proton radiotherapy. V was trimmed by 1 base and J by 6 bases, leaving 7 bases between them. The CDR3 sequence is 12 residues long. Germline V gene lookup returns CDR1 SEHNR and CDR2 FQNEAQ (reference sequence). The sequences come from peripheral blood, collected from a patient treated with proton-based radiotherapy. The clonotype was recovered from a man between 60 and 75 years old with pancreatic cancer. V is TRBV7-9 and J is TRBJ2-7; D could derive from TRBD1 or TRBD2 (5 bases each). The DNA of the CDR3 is TGTGCCAGCAGCTTAGGGGGGACCGAGCAGTACTTC. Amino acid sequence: CASSLGGTEQYF.